Listed below are T cell receptor beta chains from one sample, sequenced in a study of CD8+ T cells in alopecia areata. Sequenced by immunoSEQ multiplex PCR; TCRdb stores in-frame clones only, minus some. The sample lists about 250,000 clones, 60% occurring once. This sample comprised CD4+ T cells sorted from blood, obtained at roughly week 52, from a patient treated with tofacitinib. The receptors were sampled from a human donor with alopecia areata. CDR3s include the opening cysteine and the closing phenylalanine or tryptophan. D genes are given only for firm matches. Expanded clones get a size class; other rows say once, few or many, or leave the size out.

.	TRBV30	TRBJ1-1	.	CAWSEDENTEAFF	TGTGCCTGGAGTGAGGACGAGAACACTGAAGCTTTCTTT
.	TRBV6-5	TRBJ2-7	.	CASSYSRGAIVEQYF	TGTGCCAGCAGTTACTCGAGGGGGGCCATCGTCGAGCAGTACTTC
few	TRBV5-6	TRBJ1-2	.	CASRAKGSPSYGYTF	TGTGCCAGCAGAGCCAAGGGCTCCCCGTCCTATGGCTACACCTTC
.	TRBV2	TRBJ2-3	.	CASTTGTPSTDTQYF	TGTGCCAGCACGACCGGGACACCAAGCACAGATACGCAGTATTTT
few	TRBV7-9	TRBJ2-7	.	CASSSLVGSVEQYF	TGTGCCAGCAGCTCCCTAGTGGGGTCTGTCGAGCAGTACTTC
.	TRBV21-1	TRBJ2-7	.	CASSPFRIGEQYF	TGTGCCAGCAGCCCTTTTAGGATAGGGGAGCAGTACTTC
.	TRBV7-2	TRBJ2-5	TRBD2	CASSLVTSGEETQYF	TGTGCCAGCAGCTTAGTAACTAGCGGCGAAGAGACCCAGTACTTC
once	TRBV2	TRBJ2-5	.	CASSEDSGETQYF	TGTGCCAGCAGTGAAGACAGCGGAGAGACCCAGTACTTC
few	TRBV4-1	TRBJ2-3	TRBD2	CASSQGQRGYTDTQYF	TGCGCCAGCAGCCAAGGCCAGCGGGGATACACAGATACGCAGTATTTT
few	TRBV2	TRBJ2-1	.	CASSPLGGGSYNEQFF	TGTGCCAGCAGCCCGCTGGGGGGTGGCTCCTACAATGAGCAGTTCTTC
.	TRBV7-9	TRBJ2-5	.	CASSQASGRETQYF	TGTGCCAGCAGTCAAGCCTCGGGGAGAGAGACCCAGTACTTC
.	TRBV4-1	TRBJ1-1	TRBD1	CASSQGWPDRVNTEAFF	TGCGCCAGCAGCCAAGGATGGCCTGACAGGGTGAACACTGAAGCTTTCTTT
.	TRBV7-3	TRBJ2-6	.	CASSQGRSGANVLTF	TGTGCCAGCAGCCAAGGGCGCTCTGGGGCCAACGTCCTGACTTTC
few	TRBV7-7	TRBJ2-1	TRBD2	CASSVGLADYNEQFF	TGTGCTAGCAGCGTAGGACTAGCGGACTACAATGAGCAGTTCTTC
.	TRBV5-1	TRBJ2-1	TRBD2	CASSPGLAGSTEQFF	TGCGCCAGCAGCCCGGGACTAGCGGGGAGCACTGAGCAGTTCTTC
.	TRBV2	TRBJ1-5	.	CASSETAGIQPQHF	TGTGCCAGCAGTGAAACGGCAGGGATTCAGCCCCAGCATTTT